The 17 T cell receptor beta chains listed next were all sequenced from one sample in a study of CD8 T cells in ankylosing spondylitis. Each CDR3 protein gets one entry after TCRdb re-called the 5' RACE reads with MiXCR. The table has 200,000 to 250,000 distinct CDR3 sequences, roughly 24% seen once. The sequenced sample was blood, either unsorted or a sorted T cell fraction (not recorded which). The receptors derive from a male donor with ankylosing spondylitis or in good health (not recorded which).

This clonotype has at least ten counts. The J gene is TRBJ2-1, the V gene TRBV5-5; 7 nucleotides agree with TRBD2. Trimming removed 2 bases from V and 7 bases from J; junction bases left unmatched: 12. The CDR3 sequence is 16 residues long. The germline CDR1 and CDR2 sequences are SGHKS and YYEKEE (reference sequence). CDR3 nucleotides: TGTGCCAGCAGCTTAGGCCGGGAGGTCTTTTCTAATGAGCAGTTCTTC. Its protein is CASSLGREVFSNEQFF.

This clonotype was detected once. The chain has TRBV10-3 and TRBJ2-6; TRBD1 matches at 9 bases. This CDR3 is built from 17 residues. Germline V gives CDR1 ENHRY, CDR2 SYGVKD. The ends lost 11 bases at V and 3 bases at J; junction bases unmatched: 14. The CDR3 loop reads CAVQARQGEIGANVLTF. The CDR3 coding sequence is TGTGCCGTCCAGGCCAGACAGGGGGAAATTGGGGCCAACGTCCTGACTTTC.

The V call is TRBV5-5, the J call TRBJ2-2, with 7 bases that match TRBD1. After removal of 4 bases from V and 5 bases from J, the junction contained 5 bases not matched to a gene. CDR1 and CDR2 from the germline V gene are SGHKS and YYEKEE (reference sequence). This CDR3 has 14 amino acids. For the CDR3, the DNA is TGTGCCAGCAGCGAAGGGGGCACAACCGGGGAGCTGTTTTTT. This encodes CASSEGGTTGELFF.

This clonotype was observed many times. The chain couples TRBV28 to TRBJ1-5; a weak D match, TRBD1 (5 bases). This CDR3 region has 14 residues. Germline V CDR1 and CDR2: MDHEN, SYDVKM. V was shortened by 6 bases and J by 2 bases, with 11 bases between the two germline ends. The CDR3 spells CASSPDRRNQPQHF. For the CDR3, the DNA is TGTGCCAGCAGCCCCGACAGACGCAATCAGCCCCAGCATTTT.

This clonotype has just one count. V and J are TRBV12-3 or TRBV12-4 and TRBJ2-7; 9 nucleotides match TRBD1. The CDR3 has 15 residues. J lost 6 bases, V lost 0 bases, and 6 bases had no gene match. The CDR3 DNA reads as TGTGCCAGCAGTTTAGCCGGGACAGGGTGGGCCGAGCAGTACTTC. Amino acids: CASSLAGTGWAEQYF.

The gene calls are TRBV29-1 and TRBJ1-6; D perhaps matches TRBD1 (6 bases). Per the germline V gene, CDR1 is SQVTM and CDR2 is ANQGSEA. Trimming took off 8 bases at V and 7 bases at J, with 15 bases between the two ends. The CDR3 loop spans 13 amino acids. The CDR3 spells CSFVRGANSPLHF. CDR3 coding DNA: TGCAGCTTCGTTAGGGGGGCGAATTCACCCCTCCACTTT. The variable domain in full, with the rest retrieved from reference TRBV29-1 and TRBJ1-6, is SAVISQKPSRDICQRGTSLTIQCQVDSQVTMMFWYRQQPGQSLTLIATANQGSEATYESGFVIDKFPISRPNLTFSTLTVSNMSPEDSSIYLCSFVRGANSPLHFGNGTRLTVT.

The sample holds a few counts of this clonotype. V usage is TRBV4-2 and J usage is TRBJ2-1; 11 bases align to TRBD2. The CDR3 totals 15 residues. With 3 bases clipped from V and 5 bases from J, the junction kept 3 bases outside the gene matches. The V gene's germline CDR1 is LGHNA and CDR2 YNFKEQ. DNA for the CDR3: TGTGCCAGCAGCCACGGGACTAGCGGAAACAATGAGCAGTTCTTC. Translation: CASSHGTSGNNEQFF.

This clonotype was picked up many times. This sequence joins TRBV5-1 and TRBJ2-7; 7 bases are a match to TRBD1. The CDR3 is 13 residues long. Losses at the gene ends were 3 bases for V and 3 bases for J; bases not matched to a gene: 3. Germline V gives CDR1 SGHRS, CDR2 YFSETQ. CDR3 loop: CASSSGQIYEQYF. The CDR3 coding sequence is TGCGCCAGCAGCTCGGGACAGATCTACGAGCAGTACTTC.

The chain is built from TRBV5-1 and TRBJ2-1; 10 positions agree with TRBD2. V lost 4 bases, J lost 4 bases, and 5 bases stayed unmatched. Germline V gene data show CDR1 as SGHRS and CDR2 as YFSETQ. The CDR3 runs 15 residues. CDR3 amino acids: CASSPSAGGYNEQFF. CDR3 DNA sequence: TGCGCCAGCAGCCCTTCAGCGGGAGGGTACAATGAGCAGTTCTTC.

This chain connects TRBV9 to TRBJ2-1; 12 bases align to TRBD2. CDR1 is SGDLS and CDR2 is YYNGEE in the germline V gene. V gave up 0 bases and J gave up 5 bases; unmatched junction bases: 6. The CDR3 covers 17 residues. The CDR3 nucleotides are TGTGCCAGCAGCGTAGCCAATCTAGCGGGAGGGGACAATGAGCAGTTCTTC. Its protein is CASSVANLAGGDNEQFF.

This clonotype came up once. The chain carries TRBV6-1 and TRBJ1-1; D perhaps matches TRBD1 (5 bases). The V gene lost 4 bases and the J gene lost 0 bases, with 12 bases spanning the gap. The CDR3 has 15 amino acids. Germline CDR1 is MNHNS and CDR2 is SASEGT. Here the CDR3 DNA reads TGTGCCAGCAGTGCGGTGGGACGAATGAACACTGAAGCTTTCTTT. Translation gives CASSAVGRMNTEAFF.

This clonotype showed up many times. The gene calls are TRBV7-9 and TRBJ2-1; D perhaps matches TRBD2 (5 bases). This CDR3 is built from 14 residues. Germline lookup yields CDR1 SEHNR and CDR2 FQNEAQ (reference sequence). V lost 6 bases and J lost 0, with 9 bases in between. In DNA, the CDR3 is TGTGCCAGCAGGCCCCGGGGCTCCTACAATGAGCAGTTCTTC. This encodes CASRPRGSYNEQFF.

This clonotype was recorded once. The chain joins TRBV29-1 to TRBJ1-2; D possibly corresponds to TRBD1 (5 bases). CDR3 size: 12 residues. Germline assignment: CDR1 SQVTM and CDR2 ANQGSEA. Trimming stripped 4 bases from V and 1 base from J, with 7 bases between. CDR3 in amino acids: CSVVGVNYGYTF. The CDR3 region has the DNA TGCAGCGTTGTGGGGGTTAACTATGGCTACACCTTC.

This clonotype was detected ten times or more. The V gene is TRBV12-3 or TRBV12-4, the J gene TRBJ2-7; tentatively, D is TRBD2 (5 bases). V dropped 3 bases and J dropped 3 bases, with 12 bases sitting between them. There are 14 residues in the CDR3. CDR3 DNA: TGTGCCAGCAGTTTTAGTCGGGATGTCTACGAGCAGTACTTC. It encodes CASSFSRDVYEQYF.

In its sample, this clonotype was seen many times. The V call is TRBV7-2, the J call TRBJ2-7; 7 nucleotides match TRBD2. This CDR3 is built from 15 residues. J gave up 3 bases and V 3 bases, and 8 bases lay outside the gene matches. Germline values: CDR1 SGHTA, CDR2 FQGNSA. CDR3 DNA: TGTGCCAGCAGCTTTAGCGCGGGAGCGGTCTACGAGCAGTACTTC. Translation: CASSFSAGAVYEQYF.

This clonotype was seen more than once but under ten times. The chain is built from TRBV29-1 and TRBJ2-7; 9 positions agree with TRBD1. The CDR3 sequence is 14 residues long. V shed 3 bases and J 5 bases; nucleotides not matched to a gene: 8. CDR1 and CDR2 (germline): SQVTM, ANQGSEA. The CDR3 sequence: CSVDPGQGVHEQYF. CDR3 bases: TGCAGCGTTGATCCGGGACAGGGAGTTCACGAGCAGTACTTC.

This clonotype has a handful of counts. The rearrangement uses TRBV20-1 and TRBJ1-5; no definite D call. The CDR3 covers 11 residues. V dropped 6 bases and J dropped 7 bases, with 10 bases sitting between them. CDR1 is DFQATT, CDR2 SNEGSKA, per germline (reference sequence). The CDR3 nucleotides read TGCAGTGCCCACAGCGGGCAGCCCCAGCATTTT. Translating it yields CSAHSGQPQHF.